These 21 T cell receptor beta chains share one sample of origin, sequenced in a study of monozygotic twins with inflammatory bowel disease. No DNA is given; TCRdb re-called the 5' RACE reads and lists each CDR3 protein once. The repertoire table contains about 210,000 distinct CDR3 sequences. Sequenced input: blood. The receptors were sampled from a human donor with ulcerative colitis or Crohn's disease, or a healthy co-twin of an affected twin (not recorded which).

The rearrangement links TRBV15 to TRBJ2-3; TCRdb's D call, TRBD2, is unchecked because there is no DNA. Per the germline V gene, CDR1 is LNHNV and CDR2 is YYDKDF (reference sequence). The length of the CDR3 is 16 residues. CDR3 sequence: CATRYDLAASTDTQYF. Full variable domain (missing parts from reference TRBV15 and TRBJ2-3): DAMVIQNPRYQVTQFGKPVTLSCSQTLNHNVMYWYQQKSSQAPKLLFHYYDKDFNNEADTPDNFQSRRPNTSFCFLDIRSPGLGDTAMYLCATRYDLAASTDTQYFGPGTRLTVL.

The V gene is TRBV10-1, the J gene TRBJ2-3. CDR1 and CDR2 from the germline V gene are WNHNN and SYGVQD (reference sequence). The CDR3 loop spans 11 amino acids. The CDR3 region is CASSDEDTQYF.

The V call is TRBV4-2, the J call TRBJ2-7; TCRdb proposes TRBD2, but this gene call is untestable without DNA. Germline CDR1 and CDR2: LGHNA and YNFKEQ. This CDR3 has 13 residues. CDR3 protein: CASSQEGRYEQYF.

The V call is TRBV5-1, the J call TRBJ2-7; no DNA is available, so the TRBD2 call from TCRdb remains unchecked. Germline CDR1 is SGHRS and CDR2 is YFSETQ. CDR3 size: 17 residues. CDR3 protein: CASSLGVGGTNSYEQYF.

This chain joins TRBV5-1 and TRBJ2-7. This CDR3 is 14 amino acids long. Per germline, CDR1 SGHRS and CDR2 YFSETQ. This CDR3 is CASSLTGSSYEQYF.

The chain uses TRBV5-1 and TRBJ1-1; the TCRdb D gene call, TRBD1, has no DNA to confirm it. The CDR3 loop spans 18 amino acids. CDR1 SGHRS and CDR2 YFSETQ come from the germline V gene. The CDR3 loop is CASSLVGWSWGAHTEAFF.

The chain links TRBV5-1 to TRBJ2-7; lacking DNA, the TRBD1 call made by TCRdb goes unchecked. This CDR3 has 13 amino acids. CDR1 and CDR2 from the germline V gene are SGHRS and YFSETQ. CDR3 in amino acids: CASSLGAGHEQYF.

The chain couples TRBV5-1 to TRBJ1-4. Germline-derived CDR1 and CDR2 are SGHRS and YFSETQ. This CDR3 spans 14 amino acids. The chain's CDR3 is CASSLGGVKEKLFF.

The chain has TRBV7-9 and TRBJ1-1; lacking DNA, the TRBD1 call made by TCRdb goes unchecked. Germline V gene data show CDR1 as SEHNR and CDR2 as FQNEAQ (reference sequence). The CDR3 has 13 amino acids. The CDR3 region is CASSLGSTQGAFF.

The chain is built from TRBV7-2 and TRBJ2-2. The CDR3 is 15 residues long. Germline CDR1 and CDR2: SGHTA and FQGNSA. The CDR3 sequence: CASSFVLAGTGELFF.

The chain joins TRBV4-1 to TRBJ2-1; TCRdb's D gene call, TRBD1, goes unchecked for lack of DNA. The CDR3 is 14 residues long. Germline lookup yields CDR1 MGHRA and CDR2 YSYEKL. This CDR3 is CASSLRQGMSEQFF.

The V gene is TRBV19, the J gene TRBJ2-1; there is no DNA to check the TCRdb D call of TRBD1. Germline V lookup: CDR1 LNHDA, CDR2 SQIVND (reference sequence). The CDR3 covers 13 residues. The CDR3 spells CASQQGNYNEQFF.

The chain has TRBV27 and TRBJ1-5; TCRdb returns TRBD1, unconfirmable since there is no DNA. CDR1 and CDR2 (germline): MNHEY, SMNVEV (reference sequence). CDR3 size: 15 residues. CDR3 sequence reads: CASSKWDSPNQPQHF.

This sequence joins TRBV20-1 and TRBJ2-6. Germline-derived CDR1 and CDR2 are DFQATT and SNEGSKA (reference sequence). The CDR3 length is 16 residues. The CDR3 sequence is CSARDDGLTGANVLTF.

V and J are TRBV11-2 and TRBJ2-3; TCRdb returns TRBD2, unconfirmable since there is no DNA. The CDR3 extends over 15 amino acids. CDR1 is SGHAT, CDR2 FQNNGV, per germline. This CDR3 reads CASSPTGTATDTQYF. Looking up the rest from reference TRBV11-2 and TRBJ2-3 gives the full variable domain: EAGVAQSPRYKIIEKRQSVAFWCNPISGHATLYWYQQILGQGPKLLIQFQNNGVVDDSQLPKDRFSAERLKGVDSTLKIQPAKLEDSAVYLCASSPTGTATDTQYFGPGTRLTVL.

The genes are TRBV29-1 and TRBJ2-7; TCRdb's D call, TRBD2, is unchecked because there is no DNA. This CDR3 spans 19 amino acids. Per the germline V gene, CDR1 is SQVTM and CDR2 is ANQGSEA. The CDR3: CSVEVRIEGLNRLPYEQYF.

The rearrangement uses TRBV5-1 and TRBJ2-7; the D call from TCRdb, TRBD1, cannot be confirmed without DNA. Per germline, CDR1 SGHRS and CDR2 YFSETQ. The CDR3 is made up of 17 amino acids. The CDR3 here is CASSLEGWGPVSYEQYF.

The chain carries TRBV3-1 and TRBJ1-6. The germline gives CDR1 LGHDT, CDR2 YNNKEL (reference sequence). The CDR3 has 14 amino acids. This chain's CDR3 is CASSQDQGVFHLHF.

CDR3 amino acids: CSAREAGREGPQHF. The chain uses TRBV20-1 and TRBJ1-5. The CDR3 sequence is 14 residues long. Germline V lookup: CDR1 DFQATT, CDR2 SNEGSKA (reference sequence).

V is TRBV7-9 and J is TRBJ1-1. Germline CDR1 SEHNR, CDR2 FQNEAQ (reference sequence). The CDR3 has 14 residues. The CDR3 is CASSLDWGGTEAFF.

The chain couples TRBV6-1 to TRBJ1-2. CDR1 is MNHNS, CDR2 SASEGT, per germline. This CDR3 has 15 residues. CDR3 sequence: CASSEVGGVRDGYTF.